This T cell receptor beta chain was found in a study of T cells after yellow fever vaccination. Findings and caveats of the study: The secondary response peaked faster, at day 5 versus 15, but was weaker. FACS-sorted repertoires could harbor abundant contaminating bulk-population clonotypes. The appearance of a small share of clonotypes in both CD4 and CD8 compartments was observed. Post-booster repertoires contained most primary-vaccination clones again (about 95% CD4, 85% to 90% CD8).

With 6 bases removed from V and 2 bases from J, the gap between germline ends came to 16 bases. Germline values: CDR1 DFQATT, CDR2 SNEGSKA (reference sequence). The CDR3 has 14 amino acids. This clonotype was found a few times. No antigen is known for it. TCRdb independently ran MiXCR on the 5' RACE reads; one entry per CDR3 protein. The data contain some 320,000 distinct CDR3 sequences, roughly a tenth of them singletons. The sequencing used CD4+ T cells sorted from PBMCs, collected 45 days after the yellow fever booster vaccination. This sequence originates from a man aged 18-30 years who received the YFV17D yellow fever vaccine. The rearrangement uses TRBV20-1 and TRBJ1-2, with D perhaps matching TRBD1 (6 bases). Written as DNA, the CDR3 is TGCAGTGCGGGGACGGGGGGGCCGAACTATGGCTACACCTTC. The encoded protein is CSAGTGGPNYGYTF.